This T cell receptor beta chain stems from a study of radiotherapy plus CTLA-4 blockade in lung cancer. Study information: Patients showed objective responses in about 18% of cases and disease control in less than 35%. The study's findings and limits: Dynamics of early blood T cell clones, together with interferon-beta, were reportedly the best predictors of response. An expansion of tumor-derived TCR clones occurred in blood after radiotherapy plus ipilimumab.

Per germline, CDR1 MNHNY and CDR2 SVGAGI (reference sequence). The CDR3 has 16 residues. Losses at the gene ends were 6 bases for V and 4 bases for J; bases not matched to a gene: 6. Sequencing was performed with immunoSEQ multiplex PCR; in TCRdb, only in-frame clones are kept and a portion is missing. The table lists 95,000 to 150,000 clones, about 87% of them singletons. Concerning this clone: Its antigen remains unidentified.

The starting material was peripheral blood, obtained from a patient treated with radiotherapy plus ipilimumab. This TCR was sampled from a human donor with non-small cell lung cancer that progressed on radiotherapy plus ipilimumab. This chain joins TRBV6-6 and TRBJ1-4; 12 positions match TRBD1. CDR3 loop: CASRGTGGASNEKLFF. The CDR3 DNA reads TGTGCCAGCAGAGGGACAGGGGGCGCAAGTAATGAAAAACTGTTTTTT.